A single sample is the source of the 27 T cell receptor beta chains below, sequenced in a study of cytomegalovirus exposure and HLA in healthy donors. Repertoires were generated with immunoSEQ multiplex PCR, while TCRdb's copy carries only in-frame clones and drops some. The sample lists approximately 65,000 clones; roughly nine tenths were seen once. Sequenced sample: PBMCs. The receptors originated from a man between 18 and 29 years old in good health and CMV-seronegative.

This chain uses TRBV30 with TRBJ2-3; 8 bases agree with TRBD2. With V trimmed by 0 bases and J by 0 bases, 2 bases remained unmatched. Germline V gives CDR1 GTSNPN, CDR2 SVGIG (reference sequence). This CDR3 comprises 15 residues. The CDR3 region is CAWSVASGSTDTQYF. As DNA, the CDR3 is TGTGCCTGGAGTGTGGCTAGCGGGAGCACAGATACGCAGTATTTT.

V usage is TRBV7-2 and J usage is TRBJ2-7, with 7 bases that match TRBD2. CDR1 and CDR2 (germline): SGHTA, FQGNSA. The J segment lost 5 bases and the V segment lost 1 base, leaving 5 bases of the junction unmatched. The CDR3 covers 14 residues. CDR3 sequence reads: CASSLGGRADEQYF. The CDR3 region has the DNA TGTGCCAGCAGCTTAGGAGGGAGGGCTGACGAGCAGTACTTC.

V is TRBV11-3 and J is TRBJ2-1, with 8 bases that match TRBD2. The CDR3 length is 14 residues. CDR1 and CDR2 (germline): SGHNT, YENEEA. Trimming at V came to 5 bases and at J to 8 bases, leaving 8 bases not matched to a gene. CDR3 amino acids: CASSPGTRTHEQFF. The CDR3 nucleotides are TGTGCCAGCAGCCCTGGGACTAGAACCCATGAGCAGTTCTTC.

The V call is TRBV2, the J call TRBJ1-1; the D gene is possibly TRBD1 (5 bases). V gave up 5 bases and J gave up 2 bases, with 9 bases separating them. Per the germline V gene, CDR1 is SNHLY and CDR2 is FYNNEI. This CDR3 is 13 amino acids long. Here the CDR3 reads CASSKGANTEAFF. The CDR3, as DNA: TGTGCCAGCAGTAAAGGGGCCAACACTGAAGCTTTCTTT.

The chain couples TRBV9 to TRBJ2-1; 7 bases fit TRBD2. The CDR3 has 16 residues. Germline assignment: CDR1 SGDLS and CDR2 YYNGEE. Losses at the gene ends were 2 bases for V and 3 bases for J; bases not matched to a gene: 8. CDR3: CASSVLSGGSYNEQFF. In nucleotides, the CDR3 is TGTGCCAGCAGCGTCCTCTCCGGCGGGAGCTACAATGAGCAGTTCTTC. Filled out from reference TRBV9 and TRBJ2-1, the complete variable domain reads DSGVTQTPKHLITATGQRVTLRCSPRSGDLSVYWYQQSLDQGLQFLIQYYNGEERAKGNILERFSAQQFPDLHSELNLSSLELGDSALYFCASSVLSGGSYNEQFFGPGTRLTVL.

The chain carries TRBV4-2 and TRBJ2-1, with D possibly TRBD1 on 6 matching bases. CDR1 and CDR2 (germline): LGHNA, YNFKEQ. The CDR3 length is 15 residues. V was cut by 1 base and J by 5 bases, with 12 bases left in between. The CDR3 DNA follows: TGTGCCAGCAGCCAAGCCGGGACACGCAACAATGAGCAGTTCTTC. Protein product: CASSQAGTRNNEQFF.

V usage is TRBV6-6 and J usage is TRBJ1-5, with 7 bases that match TRBD1. With V trimmed by 4 bases and J by 4 bases, 4 bases remained unmatched. The CDR3 sequence is 14 residues long. Germline loops: CDR1 MNHNY, CDR2 SVGAGI (reference sequence). CDR3 nucleotide sequence: TGTGCCAGCAGTTGGGGGACAGAAAATCAGCCCCAGCATTTT. It encodes CASSWGTENQPQHF.

The J gene is TRBJ1-3, the V gene TRBV30; 7 bases fit TRBD1. Germline V CDR1 and CDR2: GTSNPN, SVGIG (reference sequence). Losses at the gene ends were 0 bases for V and 0 bases for J; bases not matched to a gene: 5. The CDR3 has 16 amino acids. CDR3 protein: CAWSVSGGGSGNTIYF. The CDR3 DNA is TGTGCCTGGAGTGTCTCAGGGGGAGGCTCTGGAAACACCATATATTTT.

CDR3 nucleotides: TGCAGCGTTGACTTCGGGATTGCTGGAAAAAGTGAGCAGTTCTTC. This translates into CSVDFGIAGKSEQFF. The chain carries TRBV29-1 and TRBJ2-1, with D tentatively TRBD2 (5 bases). Germline V gene data show CDR1 as SQVTM and CDR2 as ANQGSEA. This CDR3 contains 15 residues. With 3 bases removed from V and 9 bases from J, the gap between germline ends came to 21 bases.

This chain connects TRBV2 to TRBJ2-3; 10 bases align to TRBD2. The germline gives CDR1 SNHLY, CDR2 FYNNEI. This CDR3 has 14 residues. V shed 6 bases and J 3 bases; nucleotides not matched to a gene: 3. The CDR3 nucleotides read TGTGCCAGCAGGGCTAGCGGGAGTACAGATACGCAGTATTTT. It encodes CASRASGSTDTQYF.

The gene calls are TRBV18 and TRBJ1-2; D might be TRBD1 (6 bases). This CDR3 has 14 residues. Germline values: CDR1 KGHSH, CDR2 LQKENI. V lost 6 bases and J 4 bases, leaving 15 bases between the germline ends. The CDR3 loop reads CASSQETGGYGYTF. The DNA for the CDR3 is TGTGCCAGCTCGCAAGAGACAGGTGGCTATGGCTACACCTTC.

The rearrangement joins TRBV5-1 to TRBJ1-1; tentatively, D is TRBD1 (5 bases). The length of the CDR3 is 14 residues. Trimming stripped 4 bases from V and 6 bases from J, with 16 bases between. Germline CDR1 SGHRS, CDR2 YFSETQ. The CDR3 sequence: CASSPGDGGAEAFF. Here the CDR3 DNA reads TGCGCCAGCAGCCCGGGGGACGGGGGAGCTGAAGCTTTCTTT.

This chain uses TRBV25-1 with TRBJ1-1; no firm D call. This CDR3 is 12 amino acids long. V dropped 8 bases and J dropped 2 bases, with 9 bases sitting between them. CDR1 MGHDK and CDR2 SYGVNS come from the germline V gene. CDR3 nucleotide sequence: TGTGCCAGCCGGTTTGATAACACTGAAGCTTTCTTT. Translation: CASRFDNTEAFF.

This clone was counted once. This chain uses TRBV5-6 with TRBJ1-3, with D tentatively TRBD1 (6 bases). Deletions cut 5 bases from V and 2 bases from J, with 11 bases between. CDR1 is SGHDT and CDR2 is YYEEEE in the germline V gene. This CDR3 has 14 residues. CDR3 bases: TGTGCCAGCAGACAAAGGGACACTGGAAACACCATATATTTT. It is translated as CASRQRDTGNTIYF.

The chain has TRBV11-2 and TRBJ2-1; weak D call: TRBD1 (5 bases). Germline CDR1 and CDR2: SGHAT and FQNNGV. The CDR3 is 14 amino acids. CDR3 residues: CATRLVRGLGEQFF. Written as DNA, the CDR3 is TGTGCGACGCGGTTAGTTAGGGGCCTTGGTGAGCAGTTCTTC.

The CDR3 DNA reads TGTGCCAGCAGTCGAGCCTACGAGCAGTACTTC. This sequence encodes CASSRAYEQYF. The chain couples TRBV6-5 to TRBJ2-7; no clear D gene. The CDR3 sequence is 11 residues long. Germline CDR1 is MNHEY and CDR2 is SVGAGI. V lost 5 bases to trimming and J lost 2 bases, with 4 bases between them.

The rearrangement links TRBV4-1 to TRBJ2-7; 10 positions agree with TRBD2. In germline, CDR1 is MGHRA, CDR2 YSYEKL. The CDR3 has 15 residues. Germline trimming cut 3 bases from V and 2 bases from J; bases unmatched to any gene: 4. Here the CDR3 reads CASSHSAGGTYEQYF. The CDR3 nucleotides read TGCGCCAGCAGCCACTCAGCGGGAGGGACCTACGAGCAGTACTTC.

The chain links TRBV18 to TRBJ1-2; D gene ambiguous. This CDR3 is built from 14 residues. Trimming took 0 bases from V and 2 from J, leaving 7 bases between them. Germline CDR1 reads KGHSH; CDR2 reads LQKENI. CDR3 sequence: CASSPPRGNYGYTF. Written as DNA, the CDR3 is TGTGCCAGCTCACCACCGAGAGGAAACTATGGCTACACCTTC.

The chain links TRBV4-3 to TRBJ2-1; D is unresolved. Trimming pared 0 bases from V and 0 bases from J, leaving 9 bases between. Germline loops: CDR1 LGHNA, CDR2 YSLEER. This CDR3 comprises 16 residues. The CDR3 nucleotides are TGCGCCAGCAGCCAAGAGGTAGCCCTCTCCTACAATGAGCAGTTCTTC. This encodes CASSQEVALSYNEQFF.

In this sample, this clone is medium-sized. This chain links TRBV5-1 with TRBJ1-1; D remains ambiguous. CDR1 and CDR2 from the germline V gene are SGHRS and YFSETQ. V lost 0 bases, J lost 4 bases, and 4 bases lay in between. The CDR3 is made up of 12 amino acids. The CDR3 nucleotides are TGCGCCAGCAGCTTGGTTAGCACTGAAGCTTTCTTT. Protein sequence: CASSLVSTEAFF.

The rearrangement uses TRBV5-4 and TRBJ2-1, with D tentatively TRBD1 (5 bases). The V end lost 4 bases, the J end lost 6 bases, and 8 bases lay between the germline ends. Germline values: CDR1 SGHNT, CDR2 YYREEE (reference sequence). The CDR3 is 12 residues long. CDR3 residues: CASSTGANEQFF. CDR3 DNA: TGTGCCAGCAGCACTGGGGCCAATGAGCAGTTCTTC.

The chain links TRBV7-3 to TRBJ2-1, with a possible D match to TRBD1 (5 bases). Looked up from germline, CDR1 is SGHTA and CDR2 is FQGTGA. The CDR3 has 13 residues. V was shortened by 2 bases and J by 8 bases, with 10 bases between the two germline ends. Here the CDR3 DNA reads TGTGCCAGCAGCTTAGTGGGGCCGGATGAGCAGTTCTTC. The encoded protein is CASSLVGPDEQFF.

This clone has a single count. This sequence joins TRBV5-1 and TRBJ2-4, with D possibly matching TRBD1 (5 bases). CDR3 length: 16 residues. V dropped 4 bases and J dropped 0 bases, with 14 bases sitting between them. Germline V CDR1 and CDR2: SGHRS, YFSETQ. This CDR3 reads CASSTFMGLAKNIQYF. The CDR3 DNA reads as TGCGCCAGCAGCACCTTCATGGGGCTAGCCAAAAACATTCAGTACTTC.

The chain employs TRBV28 and TRBJ1-2, with TRBD1 identical over 9 bases. Looked up from germline, CDR1 is MDHEN and CDR2 is SYDVKM. Unmatched junction bases numbered 6, after V lost 6 bases and J lost 4 bases. The CDR3 loop spans 14 amino acids. The CDR3 DNA follows: TGTGCCAGCAGGACCCCGACAGGGGGCTATGGCTACACCTTC. Translation: CASRTPTGGYGYTF.

The J gene is TRBJ2-7, the V gene TRBV5-5, with D possibly TRBD1 on 5 matching bases. Between the trimmed V and J ends, which lost 0 bases and 6 bases, there was a span of 13 bases. CDR3 length: 14 amino acids. The germline gives CDR1 SGHKS, CDR2 YYEKEE (reference sequence). The CDR3 nucleotides are TGTGCCAGCAGCTTGGTTCCGCAGGGTCGCGAGCAGTACTTC. The encoded protein is CASSLVPQGREQYF.

This chain connects TRBV9 to TRBJ2-1; tentative D call: TRBD2 (5 bases). This CDR3 has 15 residues. The germline V gene has CDR1 SGDLS and CDR2 YYNGEE. V was cut by 2 bases and J by 0 bases, with 9 bases left in between. The CDR3 sequence: CASSVTGSSYNEQFF. The DNA for the CDR3 is TGTGCCAGCAGCGTTACGGGGAGCTCCTACAATGAGCAGTTCTTC. The whole variable domain, filled in from reference TRBV9 and TRBJ2-1, reads DSGVTQTPKHLITATGQRVTLRCSPRSGDLSVYWYQQSLDQGLQFLIQYYNGEERAKGNILERFSAQQFPDLHSELNLSSLELGDSALYFCASSVTGSSYNEQFFGPGTRLTVL.

This clone appeared once. V gene TRBV4-3 combines with J gene TRBJ2-3, with 10 bases identical to TRBD2. The CDR3 has 18 amino acids. The trim removed 0 bases at V and 3 bases at J, leaving 9 bases unmatched. The V gene's germline CDR1 is LGHNA and CDR2 YSLEER. The CDR3 DNA sequence: TGCGCCAGCAGCCAAGATGTGGCTAGCGGGAGTACGACAGATACGCAGTATTTT. It codes for CASSQDVASGSTTDTQYF.